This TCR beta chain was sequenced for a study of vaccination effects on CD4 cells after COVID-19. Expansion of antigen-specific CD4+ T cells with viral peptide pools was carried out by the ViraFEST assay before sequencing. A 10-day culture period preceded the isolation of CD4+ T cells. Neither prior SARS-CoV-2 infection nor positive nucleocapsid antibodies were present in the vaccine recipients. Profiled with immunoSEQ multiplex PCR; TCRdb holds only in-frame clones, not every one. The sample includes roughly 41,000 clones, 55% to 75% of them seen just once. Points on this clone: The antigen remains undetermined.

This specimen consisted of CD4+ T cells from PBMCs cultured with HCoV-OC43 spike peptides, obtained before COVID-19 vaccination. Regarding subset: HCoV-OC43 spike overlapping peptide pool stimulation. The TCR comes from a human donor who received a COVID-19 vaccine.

The CDR3 DNA reads as TGTGCCAGCAGCCATAGCGGGGGGGCCTACAATGAGCAGTTCTTC. Protein sequence: CASSHSGGAYNEQFF. V gene TRBV3-1 (or the pseudogene TRBV3-2) combines with J gene TRBJ2-1, with 11 bases that match TRBD2. The V segment lost 3 bases and the J segment 2 bases; nucleotides outside the gene matches: 0. The CDR3 has 15 amino acids. Germline V gene lookup returns CDR1 LGHDT and CDR2 YNNKEL (reference sequence).